This is a list of T cell receptor beta chains from one sample in a study of beta chain features in type 1 diabetes. Data came from immunoSEQ multiplex PCR; TCRdb stores just in-frame clones and leaves some out. This sample has more than 120,000 clones; more than 9% occur once, and the top ten carry roughly 1.4%. Input material: naive CD4+ T cells from blood. Receptors originate from a man younger than 35 in good health. The CDR3 runs from the conserved cysteine through the conserved F or W. The D gene is left open where the match is weak. For some rows the clone size is stated as once, few or many, or as a class when expanded; others skip it.

few,TRBV2,TRBD2,TRBJ2-5,TGTGCCAGCAGGTCCAGCGGGGGCCAAGAGACCCAGTACTTC,CASRSSGGQETQYF
few,TRBV18,TRBD2,TRBJ2-1,TGTGCCAGCTCACCTGGACTAGCCTCGCACTACAATGAGCAGTTCTTC,CASSPGLASHYNEQFF
few,TRBV19,.,TRBJ2-5,TGTGCCACCAAAGGAGGAGGGTGGGAGACCCAGTACTTC,CATKGGGWETQYF
.,TRBV6-6,.,TRBJ1-1,TGTGCCAGCAGTCAAACTGTTGACACTTACACTGAAGCTTTCTTT,CASSQTVDTYTEAFF
.,TRBV7-8,TRBD2,TRBJ2-7,TGTGCCAGCAGCTTAACGGGAGGAGCGGGGGGGATCTACGAGCAGTACTTC,CASSLTGGAGGIYEQYF
.,TRBV6-5,.,TRBJ1-2,TGTGCCAGCAGTTACTCGGCCCAGGGTCTGGGTGGCTACACCTTC,CASSYSAQGLGGYTF
.,TRBV19,.,TRBJ2-5,TGTGCCAGTAGTATTCCGGCGGGTGCGGGGGAGACCCAGTACTTC,CASSIPAGAGETQYF
many,TRBV29-1,TRBD1,TRBJ2-3,TGCAGCGTTCAGGGGGACCGCACAGATACGCAGTATTTT,CSVQGDRTDTQYF
.,TRBV7-2,.,TRBJ2-3,TGTGCCAGCAGCTTAGAATTCTTCGTTGCGGGGTCGACAGATACGCAGTATTTT,CASSLEFFVAGSTDTQYF
.,TRBV5-4,.,TRBJ2-1,TGTGCCAGCAGCCCCCGACAGGATGCTTTGAACAATGAGCAGTTCTTC,CASSPRQDALNNEQFF
.,TRBV7-9,TRBD1,TRBJ1-1,TGTGCCAGCAGCTCCGGACAGGGGACTCGGGTATGGAACACTGAAGCTTTCTTT,CASSSGQGTRVWNTEAFF
.,TRBV19,.,TRBJ2-1,TGTGCCAGTAGTATTGGTCCTATTAATGAGCAGTTCTTC,CASSIGPINEQFF
.,TRBV19,.,TRBJ2-2,TGTGCCAGTAGTACTAGGGGTGCCGGGGAGCTGTTTTTT,CASSTRGAGELFF
.,TRBV15,.,TRBJ2-5,TGTGCCACCAGAGCTGTAACAGACCGTGTGTACTTC,CATRAVTDRVYF
.,TRBV19,TRBD1,TRBJ1-2,TGTGCCAGTAGTACGTCGACAGGGGACTATGGCTACACCTTC,CASSTSTGDYGYTF
few,TRBV4-3,TRBD2,TRBJ2-7,TGCGCCAGCAGCCAAGCCGGGGGGGCGCGCGAGCAGTACTTC,CASSQAGGAREQYF
many,TRBV7-2,TRBD1,TRBJ1-2,TGTGCCAGCACCACATCTGCTTCGGACAGGGCCGGCTACACCTTC,CASTTSASDRAGYTF
.,TRBV5-1,.,TRBJ1-3,TGCGCCAGCAGCTTGGGTCCAAACCAAGAGAGAAACACCATATATTTT,CASSLGPNQERNTIYF
few,TRBV6-6,.,TRBJ2-7,TGTGCCAGCAGTTACTATCGCAGGGGGGAGTACGAGCAGTACTTC,CASSYYRRGEYEQYF
.,TRBV10-2,.,TRBJ1-2,TGCGCCAGCAGTGAGTCGACGATTAAAACCGGGAATTATGGCTACACCTTC,CASSESTIKTGNYGYTF
many,TRBV19,.,TRBJ1-2,TGTGCCAGTAGTATCCCCAGGAACTATGGCTACACCTTC,CASSIPRNYGYTF
.,TRBV28,.,TRBJ1-2,TGTGCCAGCAGACAGGGAGGCTACACCTTC,CASRQGGYTF
few,TRBV6-5,.,TRBJ2-7,TGTGCCAGTACGGACAGATTCCACGAGCAGTACTTC,CASTDRFHEQYF
few,TRBV30,TRBD1,TRBJ1-4,TGTGCCTGGAGTCCCAGCCGGACAGGGGTGCTCGAAAAACTGTTTTTT,CAWSPSRTGVLEKLFF
.,TRBV7-2,.,TRBJ2-1,TGTGCCAGCAGCCGCCAACAGGTAGGCCCGTTCTTC,CASSRQQVGPFF
few,TRBV5-4,TRBD1,TRBJ1-2,TGTGCCAGCAGCTTAAGCCCCGGGACAGGGTACGGCTACACCTTC,CASSLSPGTGYGYTF
few,TRBV7-2,.,TRBJ1-2,TGTGCCAGCAGCTTAGCGGAGGGGTATGGCTACACCTTC,CASSLAEGYGYTF
.,TRBV6-5,TRBD1,TRBJ1-5,TGTGCCAGCAGGACAGGGCTTGAACAGCCCCAGCATTTT,CASRTGLEQPQHF
.,TRBV27,TRBD1,TRBJ2-7,TGTGCCAGCAGTTTATCGAACCCGGGGGGGACAGGGGGCTTCTACGAGCAGTACTTC,CASSLSNPGGTGGFYEQYF
many,TRBV29-1,TRBD1,TRBJ2-4,TGCAGCGTGCCAGGACAGGGCAAAAACATTCAGTACTTC,CSVPGQGKNIQYF
.,TRBV6-5,.,TRBJ1-1,TGTGCCAGCAGGCCAGGGGTAACAGGCGAAGCTTTCTTT,CASRPGVTGEAFF
.,TRBV5-8,TRBD1,TRBJ1-6,TGTGCCAGCAGCCTGACAGGGGCCGGTTCACCCCTCCACTTT,CASSLTGAGSPLHF
many,TRBV29-1,.,TRBJ2-6,TGCAGCGTTGAAGTCGGGGCTGGGGCCAACGTCCTGACTTTC,CSVEVGAGANVLTF
.,TRBV7-2,TRBD1,TRBJ2-7,TGTGCCAGCAGCCCCAACAGGGGGAGCTCCTACGAGCAGTACTTC,CASSPNRGSSYEQYF
many,TRBV4-3,.,TRBJ2-1,TGCGCCAGCAGCCAAGATACGCCCCAGGGAGGTAGGAATGAGCAGTTCTTC,CASSQDTPQGGRNEQFF
.,TRBV30,TRBD1,TRBJ1-2,TGTGCCTGGACAGGGACAGGATTGATTTCCGCGACACCGAGGGGCTACACCTTC,CAWTGTGLISATPRGYTF
.,TRBV27,.,TRBJ2-5,TGTGCCAGCAGAGCGTCCGGGACTGGAGAGACCCAGTACTTC,CASRASGTGETQYF
.,TRBV9,TRBD1,TRBJ1-2,TGTGCCAGCAGCGTAGGGACAGGGGGCTCCTATGGCTACACCTTC,CASSVGTGGSYGYTF
.,TRBV5-1,TRBD2,TRBJ2-3,TGCGCCAGCAGCTTGTATCTAGCGGGGGCGACAGATACGCAGTATTTT,CASSLYLAGATDTQYF
few,TRBV18,TRBD2,TRBJ2-5,TGTGCCAGCTCACCCGGACTAGCGGAGACCCAGTACTTC,CASSPGLAETQYF